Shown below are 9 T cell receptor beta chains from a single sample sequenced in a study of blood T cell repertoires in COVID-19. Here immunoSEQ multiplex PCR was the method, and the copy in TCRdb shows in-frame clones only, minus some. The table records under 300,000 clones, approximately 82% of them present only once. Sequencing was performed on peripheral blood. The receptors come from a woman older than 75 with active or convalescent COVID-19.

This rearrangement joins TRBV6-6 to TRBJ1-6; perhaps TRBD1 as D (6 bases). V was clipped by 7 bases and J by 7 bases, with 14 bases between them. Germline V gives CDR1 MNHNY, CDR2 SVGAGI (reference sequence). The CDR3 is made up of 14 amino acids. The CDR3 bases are TGTGCCAGCAAGCGGGGGCCGGAAAATTCACCCCTCCACTTT. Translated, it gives CASKRGPENSPLHF.

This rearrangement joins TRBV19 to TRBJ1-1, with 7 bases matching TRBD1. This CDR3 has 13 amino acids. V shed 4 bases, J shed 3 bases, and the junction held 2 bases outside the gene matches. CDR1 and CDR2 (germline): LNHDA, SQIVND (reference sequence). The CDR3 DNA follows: TGTGCCAGTAGTACAGGGGGGCACACTGAAGCTTTCTTT. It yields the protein CASSTGGHTEAFF. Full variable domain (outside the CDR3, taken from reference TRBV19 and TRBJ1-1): DGGITQSPKYLFRKEGQNVTLSCEQNLNHDAMYWYRQDPGQGLRLIYYSQIVNDFQKGDIAEGYSVSREKKESFPLTVTSAQKNPTAFYLCASSTGGHTEAFFGQGTRLTVV.

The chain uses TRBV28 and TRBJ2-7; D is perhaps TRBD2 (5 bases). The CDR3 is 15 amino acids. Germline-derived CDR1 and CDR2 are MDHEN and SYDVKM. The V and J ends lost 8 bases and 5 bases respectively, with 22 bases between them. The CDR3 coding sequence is TGTGCCAGCCGACCCGGGTCGGCAGAGGGAGACGAGCAGTACTTC. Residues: CASRPGSAEGDEQYF. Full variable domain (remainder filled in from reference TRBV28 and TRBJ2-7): DVKVTQSSRYLVKRTGEKVFLECVQDMDHENMFWYRQDPGLGLRLIYFSYDVKMKEKGDIPEGYSVSREKKERFSLILESASTNQTSMYLCASRPGSAEGDEQYFGPGTRLTVT.

CDR3 nucleotides: TGTGCCAGCAGCCAGGGAGGGGAACCGGGCACGCCCCAGCATTTT. It translates to CASSQGGEPGTPQHF. The chain employs TRBV3-1 (or the pseudogene TRBV3-2) and TRBJ1-5, with D possibly being TRBD1 (5 bases). The germline CDR1 and CDR2 sequences are LGHDT and YNNKEL (reference sequence). The V end lost 3 bases, the J end lost 9 bases, and 18 bases lay between the germline ends. The CDR3 is 15 amino acids.

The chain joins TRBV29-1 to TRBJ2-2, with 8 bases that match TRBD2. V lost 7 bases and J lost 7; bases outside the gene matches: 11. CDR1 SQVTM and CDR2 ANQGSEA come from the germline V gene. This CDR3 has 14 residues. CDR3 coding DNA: TGCAGCGCCCTAGCTAGCGGGTTCGTCGGGGAGCTGTTTTTT. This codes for CSALASGFVGELFF.

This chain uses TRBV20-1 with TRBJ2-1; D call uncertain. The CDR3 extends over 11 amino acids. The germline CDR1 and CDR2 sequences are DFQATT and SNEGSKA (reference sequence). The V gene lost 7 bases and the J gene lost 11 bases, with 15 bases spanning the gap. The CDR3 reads CSERGRGKQFF. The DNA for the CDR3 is TGCAGTGAAAGAGGCCGAGGAAAGCAGTTCTTC.

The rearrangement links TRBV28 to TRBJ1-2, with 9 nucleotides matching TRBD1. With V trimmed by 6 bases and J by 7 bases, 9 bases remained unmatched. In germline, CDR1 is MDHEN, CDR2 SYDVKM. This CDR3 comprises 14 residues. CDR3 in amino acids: CASSVGTGTSGYTF. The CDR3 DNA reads TGTGCCAGCAGCGTGGGGACAGGGACTAGTGGCTACACCTTC.

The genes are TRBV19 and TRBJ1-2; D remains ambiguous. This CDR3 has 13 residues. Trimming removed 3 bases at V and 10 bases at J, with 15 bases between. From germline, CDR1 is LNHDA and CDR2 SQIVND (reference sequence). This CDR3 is CASSIGGWFFYTF. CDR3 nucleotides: TGTGCCAGTAGTATTGGCGGCTGGTTCTTCTACACCTTC. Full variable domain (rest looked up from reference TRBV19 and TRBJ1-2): DGGITQSPKYLFRKEGQNVTLSCEQNLNHDAMYWYRQDPGQGLRLIYYSQIVNDFQKGDIAEGYSVSREKKESFPLTVTSAQKNPTAFYLCASSIGGWFFYTFGSGTRLTVV.

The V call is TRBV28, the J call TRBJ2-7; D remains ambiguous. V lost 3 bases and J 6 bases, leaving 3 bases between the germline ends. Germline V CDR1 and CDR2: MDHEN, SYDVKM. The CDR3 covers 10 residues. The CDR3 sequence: CASSFREQYF. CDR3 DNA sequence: TGTGCCAGCAGTTTTCGCGAGCAGTACTTC.